This T cell receptor beta chain was found in a study of tissue T cells after allogeneic stem cell transplantation. Germline V lookup: CDR1 MSHET, CDR2 SYDVDS. The junction had 0 bases not matched to a gene; V was cut back by 4 bases and J by 4 bases. The CDR3 runs 13 residues. Clones were read by immunoSEQ multiplex PCR, and TCRdb kept only the in-frame ones, dropping some. The sample holds 15,000 to 20,000 clones; approximately 70% are singletons and the top ten take 0.85% to 0.95%. As regards this clone: Mouse names are used for the genes. The CDR3 extends 1 residue past the end of the read, so its final part is completed from the germline J gene.

This rearrangement joins TRBV29 to TRBJ1-1, with TRBD1 matching 10 bases. This receptor was taken from a female BALB/c mouse in good health. The MHC haplotype recorded for the strain is H2-d. The sample consisted of spleen. This chain's CDR3 is CASSWDRGTEVFF. CDR3 bases read: TGTGCTAGCAGTTGGGACAGGGGCACAGAAGTCTTC. Full variable domain (missing parts from reference TRBV29 and TRBJ1-1): DMKVTQMPRYLIKRMGENVLLECGQDMSHETMYWYRQDPGLGLQLIYISYDVDSNSEGDIPKGYRVSRKKREHFSLILDSAKTNQTSVYFCASSWDRGTEVFFGKGTRLTVV.